A selection of T cell receptor beta chains follows, all from one sample in a study of blood T cell repertoires in COVID-19. Assay: immunoSEQ multiplex PCR; the TCRdb copy retains only in-frame clones and omits some. The sample contains hundreds of thousands of clones, about four fifths of which appear only once. Sequencing input: peripheral blood. The receptors were sampled from a woman between 35 and 50 years old with active or convalescent COVID-19. CDR3s include the opening cysteine and the closing phenylalanine or tryptophan. The order of the fields is J gene, V gene, clone size, D gene, CDR3 protein, CDR3 DNA. D genes are given only for firm matches. The size entry is marked missing in some rows and otherwise reads once, few, many or a size class.

TRBJ2-7	TRBV7-2	NA	NA	CASSPRTGKYEQYF	TGTGCCAGCAGCCCGCGTACCGGGAAATACGAGCAGTACTTC
TRBJ1-2	TRBV11-2	NA	NA	CASTLDSDYGYTF	TGTGCCAGCACCCTAGACAGCGACTATGGCTACACCTTC
TRBJ1-5	TRBV27	few	NA	CASSLTGSNQPQHF	TGTGCCAGCAGTTTAACGGGGAGCAATCAGCCCCAGCATTTT
TRBJ1-4	TRBV28	NA	NA	CASSLGGGRGNEKLFF	TGTGCCAGCAGTCTAGGGGGGGGGCGCGGTAATGAAAAACTGTTTTTT
TRBJ1-1	TRBV19	NA	TRBD1	CASSGQGNMNTEAFF	TGTGCCAGTAGTGGACAGGGAAACATGAACACTGAAGCTTTCTTT
TRBJ1-2	TRBV10-3	NA	NA	CAITGHGDYGYTF	TGTGCCATCACCGGACATGGGGACTATGGCTACACCTTC
TRBJ2-3	TRBV28	NA	NA	CASSDLGADTQYF	TGTGCCAGCAGCGACTTAGGGGCAGATACGCAGTATTTT
TRBJ2-7	TRBV30	once	TRBD2	CAWSSGGGHYEQYF	TGTGCCTGGAGTAGCGGGGGGGGGCACTACGAGCAGTACTTC
TRBJ2-7	TRBV5-1	NA	NA	CASSSTPAGGFEYEQYF	TGCGCCAGCAGCTCCACCCCCGCCGGGGGTTTCGAGTACGAGCAGTACTTC
TRBJ1-4	TRBV7-9	NA	TRBD1	CASSKGQGNEKLFF	TGTGCCAGCAGCAAGGGACAGGGAAATGAAAAACTGTTTTTT
TRBJ1-5	TRBV13	NA	TRBD1	CASSQGGSNQPQHF	TGTGCCAGCAGCCAGGGGGGTAGCAATCAGCCCCAGCATTTT
TRBJ1-4	TRBV5-1	NA	TRBD1	CASSFFGQATNEKLFF	TGCGCCAGCAGCTTTTTTGGACAGGCAACTAATGAAAAACTGTTTTTT
TRBJ1-5	TRBV19	NA	NA	CASSIARGGIRQPQHF	TGTGCCAGTAGTATAGCCAGGGGTGGGATCCGTCAGCCCCAGCATTTT
TRBJ2-7	TRBV7-3	NA	TRBD1	CASSMTGGAAEQYF	TGTGCCAGCAGCATGACAGGGGGCGCGGCCGAGCAGTACTTC
TRBJ2-1	TRBV5-4	NA	TRBD1	CAHNAGGQGSNEQFF	TGTGCCCACAACGCGGGCGGACAGGGAAGTAATGAGCAGTTCTTC
TRBJ2-7	TRBV10-3	many	NA	CAISESARGQGYEQYF	TGTGCCATCAGTGAGTCCGCGCGAGGGCAAGGCTACGAGCAGTACTTC
TRBJ1-1	TRBV25-1	NA	NA	CASSELGWNEAFF	TGTGCCAGCAGTGAATTGGGCTGGAATGAAGCTTTCTTT
TRBJ2-7	TRBV5-4	NA	TRBD1	CASRPGGTGSYEQYF	TGTGCCAGCAGGCCTGGCGGGACAGGATCCTACGAGCAGTACTTC
TRBJ2-5	TRBV19	NA	TRBD2	CASSIGGAGETQYF	TGTGCCAGTAGTATCGGTGGAGCGGGGGAGACCCAGTACTTC
TRBJ2-2	TRBV5-4	NA	TRBD1	CASSLGQGGTGELFF	TGTGCCAGCAGCTTGGGACAGGGGGGAACCGGGGAGCTGTTTTTT
TRBJ1-1	TRBV2	NA	TRBD1	CASSVDRGANTEAFF	TGTGCCAGCAGTGTGGACAGGGGTGCGAACACTGAAGCTTTCTTT
TRBJ2-2	TRBV21-1	NA	NA	CASSKFRRGPNTGELFF	TGTGCCAGCAGCAAATTTCGCAGGGGGCCGAACACCGGGGAGCTGTTTTTT
TRBJ2-1	TRBV28	NA	TRBD2	CASTLSGGPNEQFF	TGTGCCAGCACACTTAGCGGGGGGCCTAATGAGCAGTTCTTC
TRBJ1-2	TRBV27	NA	NA	CASSLSGGVRYGYTF	TGTGCCAGCAGTTTATCGGGGGGTGTGAGGTATGGCTACACCTTC
TRBJ2-5	TRBV28	NA	NA	CASSLSGGQETQYF	TGTGCCAGCAGTTTATCCGGGGGCCAAGAGACCCAGTACTTC